One and the same sample provided the 27 T cell receptor beta chains below, sequenced in a study of tumor-infiltrating lymphocytes in localized non-small cell lung cancer. This table comes from immunoSEQ multiplex PCR, and its TCRdb copy is limited to in-frame clones, with some not included. The table shows 12,000 or so clones, with 65% to 85% occurring only once. Sequenced input: lung tumor tissue. The source of these receptors is a human donor with non-small cell lung cancer.

This chain connects TRBV4-1 to TRBJ2-1; D is unresolved. Trimming shortened V by 0 bases and J by 3 bases, and 9 bases separated the two germline ends. In germline, CDR1 is MGHRA, CDR2 YSYEKL. This CDR3 is built from 15 residues. The CDR3: CASSQEPVDYNEQFF. The DNA for the CDR3 is TGCGCCAGCAGCCAAGAACCTGTAGACTACAATGAGCAGTTCTTC.

This chain connects TRBV27 to TRBJ1-4, with 8 bases aligning to TRBD1. J gave up 10 bases and V 2 bases, and 6 bases lay outside the gene matches. CDR1 MNHEY and CDR2 SMNVEV come from the germline V gene (reference sequence). There are 14 residues in the CDR3. The CDR3 DNA reads as TGTGCCAGCAGTTTAGGACAGGGAGGAACAAAACTGTTTTTT. Amino acid sequence: CASSLGQGGTKLFF.

Remarks on this clone: A read error may produce the germline difference seen at one junction end. This chain's CDR3 is CAFDRGIGETQHF. DNA of the CDR3: TGTGCCTTTGACAGAGGGATCGGAGAGACCCAGCACTTC. The gene calls are TRBV30 and TRBJ2-5, with D possibly being TRBD1 or TRBD2 (5 bases each). The germline V gene has CDR1 GTSNPN and CDR2 SVGIG (reference sequence). CDR3 length equals 13 residues.

This rearrangement joins TRBV27 to TRBJ2-7; TRBD2 matches at 11 bases. Germline V gene sequence: CDR1 MNHEY, CDR2 SMNVEV (reference sequence). The CDR3 is 14 amino acids. J gave up 6 bases and V 5 bases, and 6 bases lay outside the gene matches. The CDR3 nucleotides are TGTGCCAGCAGTCAAGGACTAGCGGGCCTCGAGCAGTACTTC. It encodes CASSQGLAGLEQYF.

The rearrangement uses TRBV29-1 and TRBJ2-1; D remains ambiguous. Germline CDR1 SQVTM, CDR2 ANQGSEA. The CDR3 loop spans 14 amino acids. V was clipped by 3 bases and J by 2 bases, with 11 bases between them. CDR3: CSVDSDLPYNEQFF. The CDR3 DNA follows: TGCAGCGTTGACAGTGACCTTCCCTACAATGAGCAGTTCTTC.

This clone was observed a few times. The chain employs TRBV11-3 and TRBJ2-2; D unclear. V lost 0 bases and J lost 5, with 10 bases in between. CDR3 length: 15 residues. Germline V CDR1 and CDR2: SGHNT, YENEEA. The CDR3 sequence is CASSLDLGFTGELFF. In nucleotides, the CDR3 is TGTGCCAGCAGCTTAGATCTCGGTTTTACCGGGGAGCTGTTTTTT.

This chain links TRBV11-3 with TRBJ2-2; 9 positions agree with TRBD2. The V gene's germline CDR1 is SGHNT and CDR2 YENEEA. Trimming cost V 1 base and J 4 bases; bases outside gene matches: 4. This CDR3 contains 16 residues. The CDR3 DNA sequence: TGTGCCAGCAGCTTAGGGACTAGCGTGGGCACCGGGGAGCTGTTTTTT. Translating gives CASSLGTSVGTGELFF.

The rearrangement uses TRBV6-5 and TRBJ1-1; the D gene is possibly TRBD1 (6 bases). The ends were cut back, 5 bases at V and 9 bases at J, with 13 bases in the middle. The length of the CDR3 is 12 residues. Looked up from germline, CDR1 is MNHEY and CDR2 is SVGAGI. This CDR3 is CASSPGQSKAFF. Here the CDR3 DNA reads TGTGCCAGCAGTCCTGGACAGTCGAAAGCTTTCTTT.

This clone was seen a few times. V is TRBV5-4 and J is TRBJ1-5; D unclear. CDR3 length: 12 amino acids. Germline V gives CDR1 SGHNT, CDR2 YYREEE (reference sequence). V was clipped by 1 base and J by 4 bases, with 3 bases between them. The CDR3 loop reads CASSLNNQPQHF. CDR3 DNA sequence: TGTGCCAGCAGCTTGAATAATCAGCCCCAGCATTTT. Drawing the rest from reference TRBV5-4 and TRBJ1-5, the complete variable domain is ETGVTQSPTHLIKTRGQQVTLRCSSQSGHNTVSWYQQALGQGPQFIFQYYREEENGRGNFPPRFSGLQFPNYSSELNVNALELDDSALYLCASSLNNQPQHFGDGTRLSIL.

The V gene is TRBV7-9, the J gene TRBJ1-1; TRBD1 might be the D (6 bases). This CDR3 is 16 amino acids long. Per the germline V gene, CDR1 is SEHNR and CDR2 is FQNEAQ (reference sequence). Trimming took off 7 bases at V and 1 base at J, with 19 bases between the two ends. CDR3 in amino acids: CASIRLLDRANTEAFF. The CDR3 DNA follows: TGTGCCAGCATCCGACTGCTGGACAGAGCGAACACTGAAGCTTTCTTT.

This chain connects TRBV4-1 to TRBJ1-5; D gene unclear. Between the trimmed V and J ends, which lost 7 bases and 9 bases, there was a span of 22 bases. Germline loops: CDR1 MGHRA, CDR2 YSYEKL. The CDR3 runs 15 residues. The CDR3 nucleotides read TGCGCCAGCACCGACACGGACTTTCCCGGAGGGCCCCAGCATTTT. Translating gives CASTDTDFPGGPQHF.

The chain is built from TRBV18 and TRBJ2-7, with TRBD1 identical over 10 bases. Germline V gene sequence: CDR1 KGHSH, CDR2 LQKENI. The CDR3 length is 15 residues. The V segment lost 4 bases and the J segment 2 bases; nucleotides outside the gene matches: 5. The CDR3 coding sequence is TGTGCCAGCTCACAGCGGACAGGGGGGACCTACGAGCAGTACTTC. Translation: CASSQRTGGTYEQYF.

The chain uses TRBV4-3 and TRBJ2-5, with 11 bases identical to TRBD2. The CDR3 totals 16 residues. Losses at the gene ends were 1 base for V and 6 bases for J; bases not matched to a gene: 7. The germline V gene has CDR1 LGHNA and CDR2 YSLEER. CDR3 region: CASSQAISGGAKTQYF. CDR3 nucleotides: TGCGCCAGCAGCCAAGCCATTAGCGGGGGGGCAAAGACCCAGTACTTC.

This chain links TRBV2 with TRBJ2-7; either TRBD1 or TRBD2 may supply D (6 bases each). Germline CDR1 reads SNHLY; CDR2 reads FYNNEI. Trimming took off 10 bases at V and 7 bases at J, with 32 bases between the two ends. The CDR3 loop spans 17 amino acids. CDR3 amino acids: CATRGARGNEWAWEQYF. The CDR3 region has the DNA TGTGCCACCCGCGGGGCCAGGGGAAATGAGTGGGCGTGGGAGCAGTACTTC.

This sequence joins TRBV9 and TRBJ2-1, with 9 nucleotides matching TRBD1. The CDR3 has 17 amino acids. V trimming: 3 bases; J trimming: 1 base; junction bases outside the gene matches: 8. Germline V lookup: CDR1 SGDLS, CDR2 YYNGEE. The CDR3 region is CASSEDPDRGSYNEQFF. CDR3 nucleotides: TGTGCCAGCAGCGAAGACCCAGACAGGGGGTCCTACAATGAGCAGTTCTTC.

This clone has a single count. The chain is built from TRBV28 and TRBJ1-2; weak D call: TRBD1 (5 bases). This CDR3 contains 12 residues. Germline V CDR1 and CDR2: MDHEN, SYDVKM. Trimming shortened V by 2 bases and J by 11 bases, and 12 bases separated the two germline ends. The CDR3 DNA follows: TGTGCCAGCAGTTTAGGGACCCGGGGGTACACCTTC. Translation: CASSLGTRGYTF.

The chain is built from TRBV7-2 and TRBJ2-1; 7 positions match TRBD2. V dropped 4 bases and J dropped 8; count of bases not matched to a gene: 14. The CDR3 spans 16 residues. Germline V gene sequence: CDR1 SGHTA, CDR2 FQGNSA. The CDR3 sequence is CASSYLTSVLDDEQFF. DNA for the CDR3: TGTGCCAGCAGCTACCTAACTAGCGTTCTAGACGATGAGCAGTTCTTC.

The J gene is TRBJ1-5, the V gene TRBV15; D ambiguous. V was shortened by 0 bases and J by 5 bases, with 11 bases between the two germline ends. The CDR3 covers 15 residues. CDR1 and CDR2 from the germline V gene are LNHNV and YYDKDF (reference sequence). The CDR3 nucleotides are TGTGCCACCAGCAGAGATGGCGGGTTACATCAGCCCCAGCATTTT. Residues: CATSRDGGLHQPQHF.

The chain joins TRBV7-3 to TRBJ2-7; D remains ambiguous. The V end lost 2 bases, the J end lost 6 bases, and 11 bases lay between the germline ends. Germline lookup yields CDR1 SGHTA and CDR2 FQGTGA. This CDR3 is built from 13 residues. The chain's CDR3 is CASSLGSSGEQYF. The CDR3 nucleotides are TGTGCCAGCAGCTTAGGGTCGTCCGGCGAGCAGTACTTC.

The J gene is TRBJ2-5, the V gene TRBV5-4, with D unresolved. Germline CDR1 reads SGHNT; CDR2 reads YYREEE (reference sequence). The CDR3 spans 13 residues. Between the trimmed V and J ends, which lost 4 bases and 4 bases, there was a span of 11 bases. The CDR3 bases are TGTGCCAGCAGCAGTAGAGTAGCAGAGACCCAGTACTTC. Translating it yields CASSSRVAETQYF.

This chain uses TRBV5-1 with TRBJ2-7; 13 bases match TRBD2. Trimming took 3 bases from V and 0 from J; bases not matched to a gene: 3. The CDR3 length is 16 residues. CDR1 is SGHRS and CDR2 is YFSETQ in the germline V gene. Here the CDR3 DNA reads TGCGCCAGCAGCTCTGGACTAGCGGGAGTCTCCTACGAGCAGTACTTC. This encodes CASSSGLAGVSYEQYF.

The V gene is TRBV7-2, the J gene TRBJ2-2; D is possibly TRBD1 or TRBD2 (5 bases each). The CDR3 covers 15 residues. Germline CDR1 reads SGHTA; CDR2 reads FQGNSA. Trimming pared 5 bases from V and 8 bases from J, leaving 18 bases between. The DNA for the CDR3 is TGTGCCAGCAGCCAAACGGGACGGCGAACTGGGGAGCTGTTTTTT. Amino acid sequence: CASSQTGRRTGELFF.

J is TRBJ1-5 and V is TRBV5-1; tentative D call: TRBD1 (5 bases). In germline, CDR1 is SGHRS, CDR2 YFSETQ. Trimming removed 2 bases at V and 5 bases at J, with 8 bases between. The CDR3 length is 13 residues. CDR3 loop: CASSLQVDQPQHF. In DNA form, the CDR3 reads TGCGCCAGCAGCTTACAGGTAGATCAGCCCCAGCATTTT.

V and J are TRBV6-5 and TRBJ2-1; the D gene could be TRBD1 or TRBD2 (7 bases each). The CDR3 loop spans 12 amino acids. Germline assignment: CDR1 MNHEY and CDR2 SVGAGI. Trimming shortened V by 8 bases and J by 6 bases, and 11 bases separated the two germline ends. DNA for the CDR3: TGTGCCAGCCAGGGGGGGCCCAATGAGCAGTTCTTC. Its translation: CASQGGPNEQFF.

The chain has TRBV7-2 and TRBJ1-1, with no clear D. There are 15 residues in the CDR3. Germline V lookup: CDR1 SGHTA, CDR2 FQGNSA. The V end lost 4 bases, the J end lost 1 base, and 13 bases lay between the germline ends. CDR3 sequence: CASSSAGGANTEAFF. CDR3 sequence (DNA): TGTGCCAGCAGCTCAGCAGGAGGCGCGAACACTGAAGCTTTCTTT.

The V call is TRBV29-1, the J call TRBJ1-5; D uncertain. Trimming pared 3 bases from V and 7 bases from J, leaving 13 bases between. The CDR3 has 13 residues. Germline V gene sequence: CDR1 SQVTM, CDR2 ANQGSEA. For the CDR3, the DNA is TGCAGCGTTGACGGAGGGTATCGCCAGCCCCAGCATTTT. Its translation: CSVDGGYRQPQHF.

This clone rates as large (0.1 to 1%). The rearrangement links TRBV7-2 to TRBJ2-5; D call uncertain. The CDR3 consists of 12 residues. Germline V gene lookup returns CDR1 SGHTA and CDR2 FQGNSA. V was trimmed by 4 bases and J by 3 bases, leaving 6 bases between them. CDR3 DNA: TGTGCCAGCAGCTCAGGAGAAGAGACCCAGTACTTC. It codes for CASSSGEETQYF.